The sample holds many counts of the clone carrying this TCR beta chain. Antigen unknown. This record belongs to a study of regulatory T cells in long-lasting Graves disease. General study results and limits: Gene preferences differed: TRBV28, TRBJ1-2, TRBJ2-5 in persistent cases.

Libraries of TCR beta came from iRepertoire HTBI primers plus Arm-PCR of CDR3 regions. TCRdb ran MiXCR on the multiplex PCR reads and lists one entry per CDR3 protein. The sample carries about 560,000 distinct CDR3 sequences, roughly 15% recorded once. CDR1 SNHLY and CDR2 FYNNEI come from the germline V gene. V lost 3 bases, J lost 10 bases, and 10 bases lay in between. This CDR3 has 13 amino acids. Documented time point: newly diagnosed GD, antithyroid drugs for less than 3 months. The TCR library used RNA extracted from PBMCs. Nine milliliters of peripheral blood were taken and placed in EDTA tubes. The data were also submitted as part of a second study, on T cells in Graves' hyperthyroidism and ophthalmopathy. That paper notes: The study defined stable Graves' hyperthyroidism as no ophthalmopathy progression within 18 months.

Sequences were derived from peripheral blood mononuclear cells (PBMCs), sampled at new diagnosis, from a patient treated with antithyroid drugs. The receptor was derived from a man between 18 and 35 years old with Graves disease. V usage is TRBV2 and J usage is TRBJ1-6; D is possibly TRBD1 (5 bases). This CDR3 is CASSDRAESPLHF. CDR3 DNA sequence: TGTGCCAGCAGTGACAGGGCGGAATCACCCCTCCACTTT.